The T cell receptor (beta chain) under discussion was sequenced for a study of blood T cell repertoires in COVID-19. Study at large: Samples of COVID-19 (acute and convalescent) were obtained from the United States, Italy and Spain.

This clone showed up just a few times. In the original workflow: By means of reference gene primer amplification, nucleated cell counts were estimated. Only in-frame clones appear in the TCRdb table, and some are missing; sequencing was by immunoSEQ multiplex PCR. The DNA gave D and trimming, while V, J and clone size come from that table. The table has 250,000 to 350,000 clones, 65% to 90% seen once. Germline V gene data show CDR1 as MDHEN and CDR2 as SYDVKM. This CDR3 has 14 amino acids. Trimming took off 6 bases at V and 6 bases at J, with 18 bases between the two ends. Sequenced sample: peripheral blood. The TCR was taken from a woman between 70 and 85 years old with COVID-19, enrolled during active disease. This rearrangement joins TRBV28 to TRBJ2-7; D might be TRBD2 (6 bases). DNA for the CDR3: TGTGCCAGCAGCCTTAAAGTTAGCGGAGGCGAGCAGTACTTC. Translation gives CASSLKVSGGEQYF. Drawing the rest from reference TRBV28 and TRBJ2-7, the complete variable domain is DVKVTQSSRYLVKRTGEKVFLECVQDMDHENMFWYRQDPGLGLRLIYFSYDVKMKEKGDIPEGYSVSREKKERFSLILESASTNQTSMYLCASSLKVSGGEQYFGPGTRLTVT.